These T cell receptor beta chains were read from a single sample in a study of cytomegalovirus exposure and HLA in healthy donors. Sequenced by immunoSEQ multiplex PCR; TCRdb stores in-frame clones only, minus some. The data show about 80,000 clones, with around 60% seen just once and 4.4% held by the top ten. The sample was PBMCs. These receptors all come from a male donor in good health and CMV-seropositive. CDR3s include the opening cysteine and the closing phenylalanine or tryptophan. Fields, in order: CDR3 protein, CDR3 DNA, clone size, J gene, D gene, V gene. D genes are given only for firm matches. Size values are once, few and many counts, or a class for expanded clones, and some rows have none.

cdr3_aa: CASSGLAGTYEQYF
cdr3_nt: TGTGCCAGTAGCGGACTAGCGGGTACCTACGAGCAGTACTTC
clone_size: .
j_call: TRBJ2-7
d_call: TRBD2
v_call: TRBV19

cdr3_aa: CASSLGHTNTGELFF
cdr3_nt: TGTGCCAGCAGCTTAGGGCACACGAACACCGGGGAGCTGTTTTTT
clone_size: few
j_call: TRBJ2-2
d_call: .
v_call: TRBV7-9

cdr3_aa: CASSPGTGGIASTDTQYF
cdr3_nt: TGTGCCAGCTCCCCCGGGACAGGGGGCATTGCTAGCACAGATACGCAGTATTTT
clone_size: .
j_call: TRBJ2-3
d_call: TRBD1
v_call: TRBV18

cdr3_aa: CASSYETGRAHNEQFF
cdr3_nt: TGTGCCAGCAGTTACGAAACAGGAAGAGCACACAATGAGCAGTTCTTC
clone_size: .
j_call: TRBJ2-1
d_call: .
v_call: TRBV6-5

cdr3_aa: CASSPRRGVSYNEQFF
cdr3_nt: TGTGCCAGCAGCCCCAGACGGGGGGTGTCGTACAATGAGCAGTTCTTC
clone_size: .
j_call: TRBJ2-1
d_call: TRBD2
v_call: TRBV7-2

cdr3_aa: CASSLPTPGTQYF
cdr3_nt: TGTGCCAGCAGTTTGCCAACCCCGGGGACCCAGTACTTC
clone_size: few
j_call: TRBJ2-5
d_call: .
v_call: TRBV28

cdr3_aa: CASSGTGGYGYTF
cdr3_nt: TGTGCCAGCAGCGGGACAGGGGGCTATGGCTACACCTTC
clone_size: .
j_call: TRBJ1-2
d_call: TRBD1
v_call: TRBV6-1

cdr3_aa: CASRAGTGGGQPQHF
cdr3_nt: TGTGCCAGCAGGGCTGGGACAGGGGGAGGCCAGCCCCAGCATTTT
clone_size: few
j_call: TRBJ1-5
d_call: TRBD1
v_call: TRBV27

cdr3_aa: CASSLIPRGREAFF
cdr3_nt: TGTGCCAGCAGCCTCATTCCCAGGGGGCGCGAAGCTTTCTTT
clone_size: .
j_call: TRBJ1-1
d_call: TRBD1
v_call: TRBV6-1

cdr3_aa: CASGARTYEQYF
cdr3_nt: TGTGCCAGCGGGGCTAGGACCTACGAGCAGTACTTC
clone_size: .
j_call: TRBJ2-7
d_call: .
v_call: TRBV28

cdr3_aa: CSVDLAGGPGEQFF
cdr3_nt: TGCAGCGTTGACTTAGCGGGAGGGCCTGGTGAGCAGTTCTTC
clone_size: few
j_call: TRBJ2-1
d_call: TRBD2
v_call: TRBV29-1

cdr3_aa: CAIHGKPNYGYTF
cdr3_nt: TGTGCCATCCACGGGAAGCCTAACTATGGCTACACCTTC
clone_size: few
j_call: TRBJ1-2
d_call: .
v_call: TRBV5-4

cdr3_aa: CASSVAGGERPQHF
cdr3_nt: TGTGCCAGCAGCGTAGCAGGAGGGGAAAGGCCCCAGCATTTT
clone_size: .
j_call: TRBJ1-5
d_call: .
v_call: TRBV9

cdr3_aa: CASSVEGGREEQFF
cdr3_nt: TGTGCCAGCAGCGTAGAGGGGGGGCGGGAGGAGCAGTTCTTC
clone_size: .
j_call: TRBJ2-1
d_call: .
v_call: TRBV9

cdr3_aa: CASSPGQGAFYEQYF
cdr3_nt: TGTGCCAGCAGCCCGGGACAGGGGGCGTTCTACGAGCAGTACTTC
clone_size: .
j_call: TRBJ2-7
d_call: TRBD1
v_call: TRBV7-3

cdr3_aa: CAWSPLGGYQETQYF
cdr3_nt: TGTGCCTGGAGTCCACTAGGTGGCTACCAAGAGACCCAGTACTTC
clone_size: .
j_call: TRBJ2-5
d_call: .
v_call: TRBV30

cdr3_aa: CASIHRIGGASETQYF
cdr3_nt: TGTGCCAGCATCCACCGTATCGGGGGGGCCTCAGAGACCCAGTACTTC
clone_size: .
j_call: TRBJ2-5
d_call: TRBD2
v_call: TRBV5-6